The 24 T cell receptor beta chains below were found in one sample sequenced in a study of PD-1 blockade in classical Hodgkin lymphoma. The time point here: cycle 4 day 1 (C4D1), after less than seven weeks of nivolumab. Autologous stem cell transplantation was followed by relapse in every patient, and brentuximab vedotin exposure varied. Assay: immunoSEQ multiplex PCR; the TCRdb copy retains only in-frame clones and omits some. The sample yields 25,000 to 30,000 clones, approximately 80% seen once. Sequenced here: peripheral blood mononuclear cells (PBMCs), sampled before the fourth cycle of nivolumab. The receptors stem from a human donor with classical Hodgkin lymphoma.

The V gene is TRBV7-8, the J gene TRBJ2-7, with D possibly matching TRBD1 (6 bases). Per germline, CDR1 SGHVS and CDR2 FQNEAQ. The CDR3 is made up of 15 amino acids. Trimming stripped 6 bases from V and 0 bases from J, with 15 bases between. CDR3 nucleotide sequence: TGTGCCAGCAGGGAAGCCCAGGGGCCCTCCTACGAGCAGTACTTC. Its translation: CASREAQGPSYEQYF.

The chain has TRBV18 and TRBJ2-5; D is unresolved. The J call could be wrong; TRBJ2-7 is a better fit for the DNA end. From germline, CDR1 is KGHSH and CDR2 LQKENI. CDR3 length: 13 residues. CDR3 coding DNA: TGTGCCAGCTCACCACCGTTAGTTTACGAGCAGTACTTC. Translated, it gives CASSPPLVYEQYF.

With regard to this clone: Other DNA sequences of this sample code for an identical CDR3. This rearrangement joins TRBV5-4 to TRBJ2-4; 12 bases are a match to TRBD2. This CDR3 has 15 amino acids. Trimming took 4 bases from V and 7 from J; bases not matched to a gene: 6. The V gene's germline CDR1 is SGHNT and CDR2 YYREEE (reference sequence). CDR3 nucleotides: TGTGCCAGCAGCCCTAGCGGGGGGGCGGGGAACATTCAGTACTTC. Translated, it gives CASSPSGGAGNIQYF.

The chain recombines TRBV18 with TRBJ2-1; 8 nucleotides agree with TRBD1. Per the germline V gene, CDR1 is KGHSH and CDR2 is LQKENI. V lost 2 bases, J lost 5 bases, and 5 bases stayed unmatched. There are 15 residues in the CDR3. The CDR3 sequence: CASSPAGGAHNEQFF. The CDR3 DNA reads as TGTGCCAGCTCACCAGCAGGGGGCGCCCACAATGAGCAGTTCTTC.

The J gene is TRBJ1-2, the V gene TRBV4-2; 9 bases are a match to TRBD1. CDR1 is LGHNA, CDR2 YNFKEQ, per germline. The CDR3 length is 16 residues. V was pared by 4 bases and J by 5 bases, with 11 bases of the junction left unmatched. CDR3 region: CASSPHGDRGKYGYTF. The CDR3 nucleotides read TGTGCCAGCAGCCCCCACGGTGACAGGGGGAAATATGGCTACACCTTC.

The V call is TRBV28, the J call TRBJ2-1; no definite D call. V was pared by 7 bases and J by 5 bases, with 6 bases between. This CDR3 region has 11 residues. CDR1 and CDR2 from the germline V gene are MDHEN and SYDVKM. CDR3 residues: CASTRDNEQFF. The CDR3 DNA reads TGTGCCAGCACCCGGGACAATGAGCAGTTCTTC.

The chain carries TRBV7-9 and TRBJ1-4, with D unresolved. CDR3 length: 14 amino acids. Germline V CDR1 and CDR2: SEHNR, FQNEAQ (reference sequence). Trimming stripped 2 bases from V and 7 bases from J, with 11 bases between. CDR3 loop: CASSLRGLGEKLFF. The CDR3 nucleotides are TGTGCCAGCAGCTTACGGGGTTTGGGTGAAAAACTGTTTTTT.

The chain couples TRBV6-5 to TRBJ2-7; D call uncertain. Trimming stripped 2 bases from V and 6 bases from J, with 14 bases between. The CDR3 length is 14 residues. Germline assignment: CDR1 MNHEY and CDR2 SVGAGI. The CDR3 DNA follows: TGTGCCAGCAGTTACGGGGTCAGCTCCCTCGAGCAGTACTTC. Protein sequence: CASSYGVSSLEQYF.

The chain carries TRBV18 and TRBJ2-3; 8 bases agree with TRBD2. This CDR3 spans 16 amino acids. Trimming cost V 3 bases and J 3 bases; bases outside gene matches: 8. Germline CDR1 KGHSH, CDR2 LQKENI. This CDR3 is CASSPNSGTRTDTQYF. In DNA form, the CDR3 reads TGTGCCAGCTCACCCAATTCCGGGACTAGGACAGATACGCAGTATTTT.

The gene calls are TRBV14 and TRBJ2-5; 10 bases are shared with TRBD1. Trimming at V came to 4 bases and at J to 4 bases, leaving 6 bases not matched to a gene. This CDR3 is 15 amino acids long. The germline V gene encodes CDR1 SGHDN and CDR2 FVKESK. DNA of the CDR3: TGTGCCAGCAGCCGGTGGGACAGGGGAGGAGAGACCCAGTACTTC. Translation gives CASSRWDRGGETQYF.

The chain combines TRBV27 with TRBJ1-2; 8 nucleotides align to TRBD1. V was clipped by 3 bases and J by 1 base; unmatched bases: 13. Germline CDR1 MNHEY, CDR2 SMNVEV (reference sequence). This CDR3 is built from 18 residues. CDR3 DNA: TGTGCCAGCAGTTTCGCTCCGGGACAGGCAACAATTAACTATGGCTACACCTTC. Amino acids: CASSFAPGQATINYGYTF.

CDR3 loop: CASSNHKEENTGELFF. CDR3 sequence (DNA): TGTGCCAGCAGCAATCATAAGGAAGAGAACACCGGGGAGCTGTTTTTT. This sequence joins TRBV5-6 and TRBJ2-2; D is unclear. Trimming removed 4 bases from V and 1 base from J, with 14 bases in between. The CDR3 is 16 amino acids. Looked up from germline, CDR1 is SGHDT and CDR2 is YYEEEE. Full variable domain (missing parts from reference TRBV5-6 and TRBJ2-2): DAGVTQSPTHLIKTRGQQVTLRCSPKSGHDTVSWYQQALGQGPQFIFQYYEEEERQRGNFPDRFSGHQFPNYSSELNVNALLLGDSALYLCASSNHKEENTGELFFGEGSRLTVL.

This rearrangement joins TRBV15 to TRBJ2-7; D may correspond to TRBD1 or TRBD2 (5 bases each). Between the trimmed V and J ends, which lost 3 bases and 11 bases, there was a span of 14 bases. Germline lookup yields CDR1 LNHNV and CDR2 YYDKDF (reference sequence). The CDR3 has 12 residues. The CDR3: CATSSSGAVEYF. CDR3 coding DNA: TGTGCCACCAGCAGTTCCGGGGCTGTGGAGTACTTC.

This chain's CDR3 is CASSQEITSSGNTIYF. The CDR3 DNA follows: TGCGCCAGCAGCCAAGAAATCACGTCCTCTGGAAACACCATATATTTT. This chain joins TRBV4-3 and TRBJ1-3; D ambiguous. Germline lookup yields CDR1 LGHNA and CDR2 YSLEER. The germline V and J ends were trimmed by 0 bases and 0 bases, with 9 bases remaining between them. This CDR3 has 16 amino acids.

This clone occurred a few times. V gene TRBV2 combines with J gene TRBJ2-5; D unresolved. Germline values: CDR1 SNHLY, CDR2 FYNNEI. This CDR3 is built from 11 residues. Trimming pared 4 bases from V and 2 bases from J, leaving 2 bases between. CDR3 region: CASSAQETQYF. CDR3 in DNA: TGTGCCAGCAGTGCTCAAGAGACCCAGTACTTC.

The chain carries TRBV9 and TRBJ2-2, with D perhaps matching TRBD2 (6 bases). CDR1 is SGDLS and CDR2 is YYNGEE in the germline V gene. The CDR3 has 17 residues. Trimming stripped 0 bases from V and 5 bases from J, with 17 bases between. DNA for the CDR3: TGTGCCAGCAGCGTAGTGGGGGGTAGTGAGTTGACCGGGGAGCTGTTTTTT. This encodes CASSVVGGSELTGELFF.

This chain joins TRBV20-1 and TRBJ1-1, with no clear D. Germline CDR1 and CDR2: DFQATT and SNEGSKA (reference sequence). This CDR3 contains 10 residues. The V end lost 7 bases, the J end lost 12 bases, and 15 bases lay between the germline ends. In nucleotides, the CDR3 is TGCAGTGGGGCAAACGACCTGACTTTCTTT. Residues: CSGANDLTFF.

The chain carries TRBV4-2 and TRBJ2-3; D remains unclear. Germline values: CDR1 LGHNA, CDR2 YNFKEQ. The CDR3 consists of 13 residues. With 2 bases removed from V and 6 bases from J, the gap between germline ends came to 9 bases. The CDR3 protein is CASSQSGEDTQYF. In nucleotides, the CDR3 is TGTGCCAGCAGCCAATCCGGTGAGGATACGCAGTATTTT.

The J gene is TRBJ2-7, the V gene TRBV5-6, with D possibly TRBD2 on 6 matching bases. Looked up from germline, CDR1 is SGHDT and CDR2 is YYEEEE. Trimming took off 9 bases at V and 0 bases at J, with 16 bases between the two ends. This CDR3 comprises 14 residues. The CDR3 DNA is TGTGCCACCGCTACGGAGGGGTCCTCCTACGAGCAGTACTTC. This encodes CATATEGSSYEQYF.

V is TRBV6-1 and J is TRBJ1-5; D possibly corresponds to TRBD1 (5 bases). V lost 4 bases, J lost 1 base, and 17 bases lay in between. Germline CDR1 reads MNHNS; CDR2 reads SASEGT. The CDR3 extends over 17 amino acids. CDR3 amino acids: CASSGQGFLGSNQPQHF. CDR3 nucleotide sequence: TGTGCCAGCAGTGGTCAGGGATTCCTCGGGAGCAATCAGCCCCAGCATTTT.

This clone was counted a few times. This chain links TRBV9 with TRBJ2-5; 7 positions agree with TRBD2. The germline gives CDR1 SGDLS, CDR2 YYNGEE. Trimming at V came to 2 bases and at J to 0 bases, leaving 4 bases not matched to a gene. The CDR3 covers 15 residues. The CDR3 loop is CASSVLSGYQETQYF. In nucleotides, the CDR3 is TGTGCCAGCAGCGTTCTTAGCGGGTACCAAGAGACCCAGTACTTC.

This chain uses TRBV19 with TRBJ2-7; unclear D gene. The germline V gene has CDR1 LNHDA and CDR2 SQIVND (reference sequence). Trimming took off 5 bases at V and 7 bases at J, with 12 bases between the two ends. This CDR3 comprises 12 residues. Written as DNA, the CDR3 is TGTGCCAGTAGTTTCGCCTCTGGGGAGCAGTACTTC. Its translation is CASSFASGEQYF.

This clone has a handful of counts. CDR3 residues: CASSEAPPSGGESYEQYF. The CDR3 DNA follows: TGTGCCAGCAGTGAAGCCCCCCCTAGCGGGGGGGAATCCTACGAGCAGTACTTC. The chain has TRBV2 and TRBJ2-7; 12 bases map to TRBD2. The CDR3 runs 18 residues. Germline V CDR1 and CDR2: SNHLY, FYNNEI. Unmatched junction bases numbered 7, after V lost 0 bases and J lost 1 base.

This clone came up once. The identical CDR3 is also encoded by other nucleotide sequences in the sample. CDR3 sequence (DNA): TGCGCCAGCAGCCCCGCAGCGGGCAGCTTGAACACTGAAGCTTTCTTT. Protein: CASSPAAGSLNTEAFF. The chain carries TRBV4-3 and TRBJ1-1; D is unresolved. Trimming removed 4 bases at V and 0 bases at J, with 15 bases between. The CDR3 totals 16 residues. Germline CDR1 and CDR2: LGHNA and YSLEER.